Described below is a single TCR beta chain sequence and its context. The sample holds many counts of this clonotype. The antigen it binds to is not known. No base quality values were provided; no much bigger clone lies one nucleotide off. The V end gives up 4 bases and the J end 5 bases, leaving 6 bases in the junction not matched to a gene. Spanning cysteine to phenylalanine, the CDR3 consists of 15 amino acids. Of the read, only the CDR3 DNA is kept; its 45 bases are in frame from base 1. According to the germline V gene, CDR1 reads MNHEY and CDR2 reads SVGAGI. These data belong to a study of CD8 T cells in ankylosing spondylitis (dated by TCRdb to the late 2010s). In the study overall: The study set out to find disease-linked TCR variants by profiling T cell receptor beta repertoires in ankylosing spondylitis patients and healthy donors. The full study cohort comprised around 25 ankylosing spondylitis patients and over 95 healthy donors. Peripheral blood was sampled, and synovial fluid was additionally collected from ankylosing spondylitis patients.

Sequencer: Illumina HiSeq 2500. TCR beta libraries were prepared by quantitative 5'-RACE with molecular barcodes. The authors' analysis ran thus. Disease-linked TCR variants were identified with a new computational method built on a probabilistic model of VDJ rearrangement. The public reads were reprocessed in TCRdb via fastp at Q25 and MiXCR, keeping in-frame beta chains. Rows are combined by CDR3 protein, so each entry shows the most common genes and DNA. It is TCRdb's table, rather than the study itself, that gives the V and J calls and clone size. A total of more than 250,000 distinct CDR3 sequences appear in this sample, 11% of them only once. The top ten hold roughly 9% of the sample. What the work shows at the level of the full study, not this receptor alone: Blood from ankylosing spondylitis patients appeared to be characterized by a TCR beta motif made up of several highly homologous amino acid variants. Some motif variants had previously been reported in the synovial fluid and blood of reactive arthritis patients, which suggests shared mechanisms of disease initiation. The disease-linked clones were reported to be significantly enriched in matched synovial fluid samples from ankylosing spondylitis patients. A CD8+ phenotype was shown by the disease-linked clones, which were found at relatively low frequencies in peripheral blood.

This TCR was recovered from a female donor with ankylosing spondylitis or in good health (not recorded which). Sequencing used blood, either unsorted or a sorted T cell fraction (not recorded which). Recombination joined TRBV6-5 with TRBJ2-1; a stretch of 9 junction bases matches TRBD2. The sequenced DNA: TGTGCCAGCAGTTTCCTAGCGGGGAGAGACAATGAGCAGTTCTTC. Translated, it reads CASSFLAGRDNEQFF.